The 6 T cell receptor beta chains given below trace back to one sample, sequenced in a study of T cell changes during pregnancy in multiple sclerosis (dated by TCRdb to between 2017 and 2020). The protocol used for the library was the immunoSEQ multiplex PCR assay. This is the immuneACCESS table as TCRdb keeps it, with only in-frame sequences that have V and J called. A part of the clones is gone; compared with another copy, unresolved V genes explain less than half, and the rest is unexplained. This sample is represented by 100,000 to 130,000 clones; roughly 92% of them were singletons. Together, the top ten hold 0.78% of the sample. Material: peripheral blood, obtained in the third trimester of pregnancy. The receptors shown here come from a female donor in good health, enrolled as a control in a pregnancy study.

The CDR3 sequence: CASSGDWANYGYTF. CDR3 in DNA: TGTGCCAGCAGCGGGGACTGGGCTAACTATGGCTACACCTTC. V is TRBV9 and J is TRBJ1-2; weak D call: TRBD1 (5 bases). Trimming cost V 3 bases and J 0 bases, with 9 bases left between them. This CDR3 spans 14 amino acids. CDR1 SGDLS and CDR2 YYNGEE come from the germline V gene.

The rearrangement uses TRBV5-1 and TRBJ2-1, with TRBD2 matching 10 bases. Germline V gene lookup returns CDR1 SGHRS and CDR2 YFSETQ. The CDR3 consists of 15 residues. The ends lost 3 bases at V and 2 bases at J; junction bases unmatched: 2. CDR3 amino acids: CASSSSGGAYNEQFF. In nucleotides, the CDR3 is TGCGCCAGCAGCTCCAGCGGGGGGGCCTACAATGAGCAGTTCTTC.

This chain links TRBV6-5 with TRBJ1-4; the D gene is possibly TRBD1 (6 bases). CDR1 and CDR2 from the germline V gene are MNHEY and SVGAGI. This CDR3 contains 14 residues. V lost 7 bases to trimming and J lost 6 bases, with 15 bases between them. The DNA for the CDR3 is TGTGCCAGCACCCGCGACAGGCGTCATGAAAAACTGTTTTTT. It translates to CASTRDRRHEKLFF.

J is TRBJ1-2 and V is TRBV4-3; the D gene is possibly TRBD1 (5 bases). Germline CDR1 and CDR2: LGHNA and YSLEER. The CDR3 length is 15 residues. V was clipped by 0 bases and J by 8 bases, with 16 bases between them. The CDR3 reads CASSQDQGAPWGYTF. The CDR3 bases are TGCGCCAGCAGCCAAGATCAAGGGGCCCCTTGGGGCTACACCTTC.

The chain carries TRBV6-5 and TRBJ1-2; D is ambiguous. Germline V gene lookup returns CDR1 MNHEY and CDR2 SVGAGI. This CDR3 spans 12 amino acids. V lost 6 bases, J lost 5 bases, and 10 bases lay in between. Here the CDR3 reads CASSSTRYGYTF. As DNA, the CDR3 is TGTGCCAGCAGCTCTACGAGGTATGGCTACACCTTC.

As regards this clone: Within the sample, other DNA sequences also encode this same CDR3. The V and J genes are TRBV30 and TRBJ2-7, with 8 bases lining up with TRBD2. With 2 bases clipped from V and 3 bases from J, the junction kept 3 bases outside the gene matches. CDR1 is GTSNPN, CDR2 SVGIG, per germline (reference sequence). The CDR3 runs 13 residues. CDR3 residues: CAWSTSGGYEQYF. In DNA form, the CDR3 reads TGTGCCTGGAGTACTAGCGGCGGCTACGAGCAGTACTTC.